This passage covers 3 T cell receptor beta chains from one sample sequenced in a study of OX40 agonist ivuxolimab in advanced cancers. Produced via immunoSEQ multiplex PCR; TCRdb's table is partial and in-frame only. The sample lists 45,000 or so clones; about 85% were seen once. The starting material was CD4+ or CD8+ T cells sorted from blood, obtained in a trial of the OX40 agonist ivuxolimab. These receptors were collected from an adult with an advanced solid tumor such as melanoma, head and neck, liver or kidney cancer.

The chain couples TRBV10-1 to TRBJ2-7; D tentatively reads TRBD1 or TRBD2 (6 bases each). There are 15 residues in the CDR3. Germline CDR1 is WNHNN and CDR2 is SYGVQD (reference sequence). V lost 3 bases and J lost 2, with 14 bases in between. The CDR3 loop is CASSESGANTYEQYF. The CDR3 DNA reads TGCGCCAGCAGTGAATCGGGGGCTAATACCTACGAGCAGTACTTC.

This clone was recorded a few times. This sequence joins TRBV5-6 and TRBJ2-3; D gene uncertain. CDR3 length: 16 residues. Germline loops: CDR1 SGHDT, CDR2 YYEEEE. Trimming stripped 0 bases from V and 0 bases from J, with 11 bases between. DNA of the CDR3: TGTGCCAGCAGCTTGGTGGGCGATTCTAGCACAGATACGCAGTATTTT. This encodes CASSLVGDSSTDTQYF.

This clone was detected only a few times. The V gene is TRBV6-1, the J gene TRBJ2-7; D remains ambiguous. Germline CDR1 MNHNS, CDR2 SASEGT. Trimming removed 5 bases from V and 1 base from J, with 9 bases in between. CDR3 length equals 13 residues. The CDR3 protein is CASSLTESYEQYF. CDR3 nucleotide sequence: TGTGCCAGCAGTTTAACAGAGTCCTACGAGCAGTACTTC.